A single sample is the source of the 21 T cell receptor beta chains below, sequenced in a study of siplizumab effects on memory and regulatory T cells. Repertoires were generated with immunoSEQ multiplex PCR, while TCRdb's copy carries only in-frame clones and drops some. The sample lists about 72,000 clones, 91% occurring once. Sequencing input: CD8+ T cells sorted from blood. Receptors originate from a human donor in good health.

V usage is TRBV6-5 and J usage is TRBJ1-1, with a possible D match to TRBD1 (5 bases). Germline loops: CDR1 MNHEY, CDR2 SVGAGI. Trimming took 4 bases from V and 4 from J, leaving 7 bases between them. The CDR3 runs 12 residues. CDR3 sequence reads: CASSWRGTEAFF. DNA of the CDR3: TGTGCCAGCAGTTGGAGGGGCACTGAAGCTTTCTTT.

The chain couples TRBV19 to TRBJ2-1, with TRBD1 matching 9 bases. The CDR3 length is 17 residues. The germline V gene has CDR1 LNHDA and CDR2 SQIVND (reference sequence). Germline trimming cut 5 bases from V and 0 bases from J; bases unmatched to any gene: 8. The CDR3 bases are TGTGCCAGTAGTCTAGGGACAGGGCACAGCTCCTACAATGAGCAGTTCTTC. This translates into CASSLGTGHSSYNEQFF.

This chain links TRBV5-6 with TRBJ2-1; 7 nucleotides align to TRBD2. CDR3 size: 17 residues. The V and J ends lost 0 bases and 4 bases, in that order; junction bases with no gene match: 10. Germline V CDR1 and CDR2: SGHDT, YYEEEE. The CDR3, as DNA: TGTGCCAGCAGCTTGGGCGAGCGGGACTCCTCTTACAATGAGCAGTTCTTC. Its protein is CASSLGERDSSYNEQFF.

The chain joins TRBV6-1 to TRBJ2-6, with D possibly matching TRBD2 (6 bases). Germline V gene data show CDR1 as MNHNS and CDR2 as SASEGT. V dropped 0 bases and J dropped 1 base, with 10 bases sitting between them. The CDR3 has 17 residues. CDR3: CASSEALGGSGANVLTF. CDR3 in DNA: TGTGCCAGCAGTGAAGCGCTGGGGGGTTCTGGGGCCAACGTCCTGACTTTC.

The CDR3: CASRTGVTEAFF. CDR3 bases: TGTGCCAGCAGAACTGGGGTGACTGAAGCTTTCTTT. The chain links TRBV6-5 to TRBJ1-1; D is uncertain. Germline lookup yields CDR1 MNHEY and CDR2 SVGAGI. Trimming removed 6 bases from V and 5 bases from J, with 10 bases in between. The CDR3 length is 12 residues.

The V call is TRBV5-6, the J call TRBJ2-1; D not certain. V was shortened by 2 bases and J by 11 bases, with 26 bases between the two germline ends. The V gene's germline CDR1 is SGHDT and CDR2 YYEEEE. The CDR3 runs to 17 residues. CDR3: CASSFQILSTMSYKQFF. Here the CDR3 DNA reads TGTGCCAGCAGCTTCCAGATTTTGTCTACAATGAGCTACAAGCAGTTCTTC.

The chain employs TRBV5-1 and TRBJ2-3; 13 positions match TRBD2. The CDR3 consists of 18 residues. Germline V lookup: CDR1 SGHRS, CDR2 YFSETQ. V shed 0 bases and J 4 bases; nucleotides not matched to a gene: 8. In nucleotides, the CDR3 is TGCGCCAGCAGCTTGGCACTAGCGGGGGGGCAATTGGCAGATACGCAGTATTTT. Protein: CASSLALAGGQLADTQYF.

This chain uses TRBV5-6 with TRBJ1-5; a weak D match, TRBD1 (5 bases). V lost 0 bases and J lost 5, with 6 bases in between. Germline CDR1 reads SGHDT; CDR2 reads YYEEEE. The CDR3 length is 13 residues. The CDR3 sequence is CASSLGGDQPQHF. The DNA for the CDR3 is TGTGCCAGCAGCTTGGGGGGGGATCAGCCCCAGCATTTT.

The rearrangement uses TRBV6-4 and TRBJ2-7, with D possibly being TRBD2 (5 bases). The CDR3 totals 13 residues. The germline CDR1 and CDR2 sequences are MRHNA and SNTAGT. V gave up 10 bases and J gave up 0 bases, with 13 bases separating them. CDR3 nucleotides: TGTGCCACGGAGAGGAGGAGCTCCTACGAGCAGTACTTC. It encodes CATERRSSYEQYF.

The J gene is TRBJ1-2, the V gene TRBV5-4, with D perhaps matching TRBD1 (6 bases). This CDR3 has 17 amino acids. V lost 4 bases to trimming and J lost 0 bases, with 19 bases between them. Germline V gene data show CDR1 as SGHNT and CDR2 as YYREEE (reference sequence). In DNA form, the CDR3 reads TGTGCCAGCAGCCAAGGTATGCGGGACACTGCTAACTATGGCTACACCTTC. Translating it yields CASSQGMRDTANYGYTF.

The chain's CDR3 is CASSSFSGANVLTF. The CDR3 DNA reads TGTGCCAGCAGCTCTTTCTCTGGGGCCAACGTCCTGACTTTC. The genes are TRBV11-2 and TRBJ2-6; D is ambiguous. V lost 4 bases, J lost 0 bases, and 4 bases lay in between. The CDR3 consists of 14 residues. Germline assignment: CDR1 SGHAT and CDR2 FQNNGV.

This chain links TRBV5-1 with TRBJ1-1; 7 positions match TRBD1. This CDR3 is 14 amino acids long. V shed 0 bases and J 1 base; nucleotides not matched to a gene: 0. The V gene's germline CDR1 is SGHRS and CDR2 YFSETQ. In DNA, the CDR3 is TGCGCCAGCAGCTTGGACAGGGGGAACACTGAAGCTTTCTTT. It yields the protein CASSLDRGNTEAFF.

The rearrangement joins TRBV13 to TRBJ1-1; D is possibly TRBD1 (6 bases). The CDR3 length is 15 residues. Germline CDR1 reads PRHDT; CDR2 reads FYEKMQ (reference sequence). V shed 2 bases and J shed 0 bases, with 10 bases lying between them. CDR3 bases: TGTGCCAGCAGCTTACCGGGACAAGTGAACACTGAAGCTTTCTTT. As protein: CASSLPGQVNTEAFF.

This sequence joins TRBV4-1 and TRBJ2-2; D may be TRBD2 (6 bases). From germline, CDR1 is MGHRA and CDR2 YSYEKL. The CDR3 length is 17 residues. V was pared by 0 bases and J by 4 bases, with 15 bases between. The CDR3 sequence: CASSQDWREWSTGELFF. CDR3 nucleotides: TGCGCCAGCAGCCAAGATTGGAGGGAATGGAGCACCGGGGAGCTGTTTTTT.

V gene TRBV5-1 combines with J gene TRBJ2-7, with D possibly matching TRBD2 (6 bases). CDR1 is SGHRS and CDR2 is YFSETQ in the germline V gene. Deletions cut 2 bases from V and 6 bases from J, with 12 bases between. The CDR3 sequence is 13 residues long. For the CDR3, the DNA is TGCGCCAGCAGCTTTGCCGCTAGCGCCGAGCAGTACTTC. The encoded protein is CASSFAASAEQYF.

This chain links TRBV5-1 with TRBJ2-1; 12 nucleotides align to TRBD2. After removal of 3 bases from V and 7 bases from J, the junction contained 2 bases not matched to a gene. Germline lookup yields CDR1 SGHRS and CDR2 YFSETQ. This CDR3 is 14 amino acids long. CDR3 coding DNA: TGCGCCAGCAGCTCTGGACTAGCGGGGAATGAGCAGTTCTTC. This gives the protein CASSSGLAGNEQFF.

The chain links TRBV6-5 to TRBJ1-2; TRBD1 is a possible D gene (6 bases). V lost 0 bases and J 4 bases, leaving 9 bases between the germline ends. Germline V CDR1 and CDR2: MNHEY, SVGAGI. The CDR3 length is 14 residues. The CDR3 spells CASSYSSGVYGYTF. CDR3 nucleotides: TGTGCCAGCAGTTACTCTTCAGGGGTCTATGGCTACACCTTC.

V is TRBV19 and J is TRBJ2-5; a weak D match, TRBD1 (5 bases). Matching the DNA end better, TRBJ2-7 makes the J call doubtful. The CDR3 spans 13 residues. The germline CDR1 and CDR2 sequences are LNHDA and SQIVND (reference sequence). The CDR3 DNA reads TGTGCCTTAAACCCAGGGTATATCTACGAGCAGTACTTC. Translated, it gives CALNPGYIYEQYF.

V usage is TRBV6-5 and J usage is TRBJ2-1; D remains ambiguous. Trimming pared 5 bases from V and 2 bases from J, leaving 7 bases between. Germline CDR1 reads MNHEY; CDR2 reads SVGAGI. The length of the CDR3 is 13 residues. CDR3 in amino acids: CASSEQTYNEQFF. For the CDR3, the DNA is TGTGCCAGCAGTGAACAGACCTACAATGAGCAGTTCTTC.

This rearrangement joins TRBV19 to TRBJ1-1; a possible D gene is TRBD1 (5 bases). CDR1 LNHDA and CDR2 SQIVND come from the germline V gene (reference sequence). This CDR3 spans 12 amino acids. V was clipped by 3 bases and J by 5 bases, with 7 bases between them. In DNA form, the CDR3 reads TGTGCCAGTAGTATGTGGGGGACTGAAGCTTTCTTT. Encoded protein: CASSMWGTEAFF.

This clone has a single count. This sequence joins TRBV14 and TRBJ2-7; D might be TRBD2 (6 bases). The germline CDR1 and CDR2 sequences are SGHDN and FVKESK. This CDR3 spans 14 amino acids. Trimming pared 4 bases from V and 3 bases from J, leaving 13 bases between. This chain's CDR3 is CASSPGLGGYEQYF. The DNA of the CDR3 is TGTGCCAGCAGCCCCGGATTGGGAGGCTACGAGCAGTACTTC.